These 26 T cell receptor beta chains were sequenced from one sample in a study of blood T cell repertoires in COVID-19. Using immunoSEQ multiplex PCR, the repertoire was profiled, and TCRdb retains in-frame clones only, with some absent. The sample has under 250,000 clones; around 80% are singletons. The specimen sequenced was peripheral blood. The receptors here all came from a woman between 18 and 29 years old with acute or convalescent COVID-19.

The chain uses TRBV3-1 (or the pseudogene TRBV3-2) and TRBJ1-3; no firm D call. The CDR3 is 13 amino acids. Trimming took off 10 bases at V and 9 bases at J, with 19 bases between the two ends. CDR1 and CDR2 (germline): LGHDT, YNNKEL (reference sequence). This chain's CDR3 is CATYPGFGFTIYF. As DNA, the CDR3 is TGTGCCACCTACCCCGGGTTTGGGTTCACCATATATTTT.

This chain uses TRBV4-2 with TRBJ2-7; TRBD2 matches 9 bases. V lost 1 base, J lost 4 bases, and 8 bases stayed unmatched. The CDR3 totals 16 residues. In germline, CDR1 is LGHNA, CDR2 YNFKEQ. The chain's CDR3 is CASSQAQREDIYEQYF. The CDR3 region has the DNA TGTGCCAGCAGCCAAGCCCAGCGGGAGGACATTTACGAGCAGTACTTC.

CDR3 amino acids: CAHRTASGPTGELFF. The CDR3 DNA reads as TGTGCCCACCGAACCGCTAGCGGACCCACCGGGGAGCTGTTTTTT. The chain employs TRBV11-2 and TRBJ2-2, with 7 bases matching TRBD2. This CDR3 is built from 15 residues. Germline trimming cut 11 bases from V and 4 bases from J; bases unmatched to any gene: 13. Germline V gene data show CDR1 as SGHAT and CDR2 as FQNNGV.

The chain has TRBV11-2 and TRBJ2-5; the D is unclear. V was cut by 0 bases and J by 5 bases, with 4 bases left in between. The CDR3 runs to 12 residues. Germline assignment: CDR1 SGHAT and CDR2 FQNNGV. The chain's CDR3 is CASSLERETQYF. The CDR3 DNA follows: TGTGCCAGCAGCTTAGAACGGGAGACCCAGTACTTC.

This chain links TRBV6-1 with TRBJ1-5; no clear D gene. CDR3 length: 16 residues. Germline loops: CDR1 MNHNS, CDR2 SASEGT. V lost 2 bases, J lost 7 bases, and 18 bases lay in between. Written as DNA, the CDR3 is TGTGCCAGCAGTGAAATTTCAGTTTGGAGTAGACAGCCCCAGCATTTT. Protein sequence: CASSEISVWSRQPQHF.

The J gene is TRBJ1-2, the V gene TRBV19; TRBD1 matches 10 bases. There are 16 residues in the CDR3. Germline trimming cut 5 bases from V and 5 bases from J; bases unmatched to any gene: 11. Germline V gene data show CDR1 as LNHDA and CDR2 as SQIVND (reference sequence). CDR3 loop: CASSSGQGPGAYGYTF. The CDR3 coding sequence is TGTGCCAGTAGTTCGGGACAGGGGCCCGGGGCATATGGCTACACCTTC.

The rearrangement uses TRBV3-1 (or the pseudogene TRBV3-2) and TRBJ2-1, with D maybe TRBD2 (6 bases). CDR1 and CDR2 from the germline V gene are LGHDT and YNNKEL (reference sequence). This CDR3 spans 21 amino acids. V gave up 1 base and J gave up 7 bases, with 32 bases separating them. CDR3: CASSQAPGVVTETSGGNEQFF. CDR3 DNA: TGTGCCAGCAGCCAAGCTCCGGGGGTGGTAACGGAAACCAGTGGGGGGAATGAGCAGTTCTTC.

The V and J genes are TRBV7-8 and TRBJ1-5; D ambiguous. The CDR3 spans 12 residues. Trimming removed 5 bases from V and 4 bases from J, with 6 bases in between. The V gene's germline CDR1 is SGHVS and CDR2 FQNEAQ. CDR3 protein: CASSKRNQPQHF. The CDR3 DNA follows: TGTGCCAGCAGCAAACGGAATCAGCCCCAGCATTTT.

This clone was detected once. This chain joins TRBV29-1 and TRBJ2-1; D may be TRBD2 (5 bases). From germline, CDR1 is SQVTM and CDR2 ANQGSEA. V was cut by 0 bases and J by 5 bases, with 14 bases left in between. The CDR3 is made up of 15 amino acids. The CDR3 loop is CSVEDLAGIHNEQFF. CDR3 in DNA: TGCAGCGTTGAAGATCTGGCGGGCATTCACAATGAGCAGTTCTTC.

The chain uses TRBV7-8 and TRBJ1-5; D is possibly TRBD1 (6 bases). V shed 3 bases and J shed 6 bases, with 9 bases lying between them. The germline V gene has CDR1 SGHVS and CDR2 FQNEAQ. This CDR3 is 13 amino acids long. The CDR3 loop is CASSFDRSQPQHF. The CDR3 DNA is TGTGCCAGCAGCTTTGACAGGTCTCAGCCCCAGCATTTT.

V gene TRBV7-2 combines with J gene TRBJ2-7, with D maybe TRBD1 (5 bases). This CDR3 contains 13 residues. The V gene lost 4 bases and the J gene lost 3 bases, with 10 bases spanning the gap. CDR1 and CDR2 from the germline V gene are SGHTA and FQGNSA. The CDR3 reads CASSYSTGYEQYF. CDR3 sequence (DNA): TGTGCCAGCAGCTATTCCACAGGCTACGAGCAGTACTTC.

This sequence joins TRBV6-1 and TRBJ2-7; the D is unclear. V shed 0 bases and J shed 0 bases, with 12 bases lying between them. Looked up from germline, CDR1 is MNHNS and CDR2 is SASEGT. The CDR3 has 16 amino acids. CDR3 nucleotides: TGTGCCAGCAGTGAAGCCCGATTCGAGAGCTCCTACGAGCAGTACTTC. Residues: CASSEARFESSYEQYF.

This clone was seen a handful of times. The genes are TRBV7-2 and TRBJ1-4, with D maybe TRBD1 (6 bases). This CDR3 is built from 13 residues. CDR1 is SGHTA, CDR2 FQGNSA, per germline. V shed 6 bases and J shed 3 bases, with 8 bases lying between them. The CDR3 DNA sequence: TGTGCCAGCAGGCGGACAGCTAATGAAAAACTGTTTTTT. This gives the protein CASRRTANEKLFF.

The chain has TRBV5-1 and TRBJ1-3, with TRBD1 identical over 7 bases. V was clipped by 0 bases and J by 0 bases; unmatched bases: 3. The CDR3 extends over 16 amino acids. Per the germline V gene, CDR1 is SGHRS and CDR2 is YFSETQ. The CDR3 region is CASSLVTGFSGNTIYF. DNA of the CDR3: TGCGCCAGCAGCTTGGTGACAGGGTTCTCTGGAAACACCATATATTTT.

This clone was picked up a small number of times. The rearrangement links TRBV6-6 to TRBJ1-6, with 7 bases identical to TRBD1. From germline, CDR1 is MNHNY and CDR2 SVGAGI (reference sequence). The CDR3 is 14 residues long. V dropped 10 bases and J dropped 5; count of bases not matched to a gene: 8. DNA of the CDR3: TGTGCCACCAAGACCGGGACAGATAATTCACCCCTCCACTTT. Translated: CATKTGTDNSPLHF.

About this clone itself: One end of the junction does not line up with germline, which may come from a read error. The chain joins TRBV2 to TRBJ2-5, with TRBD1 as a possible D gene (7 bases). The CDR3 contains 16 residues. Looked up from germline, CDR1 is SNHLY and CDR2 is FYNNEI. The DNA for the CDR3 is TGTGGCAGCAGCGGACCCCCAGGGGGAGGACCAGAGACCCAGTACTTC. Protein sequence: CGSSGPPGGGPETQYF.

The chain links TRBV5-6 to TRBJ2-5, with 9 bases fitting TRBD2. Germline V lookup: CDR1 SGHDT, CDR2 YYEEEE. This CDR3 comprises 13 residues. Trimming at V came to 3 bases and at J to 5 bases, leaving 2 bases not matched to a gene. CDR3 region: CASSSSGRETQYF. CDR3 sequence (DNA): TGTGCCAGCAGCTCCAGCGGGAGGGAGACCCAGTACTTC.

The chain recombines TRBV27 with TRBJ1-2; 7 positions agree with TRBD1. The germline V gene encodes CDR1 MNHEY and CDR2 SMNVEV (reference sequence). This CDR3 comprises 14 residues. The V segment lost 4 bases and the J segment 4 bases; nucleotides outside the gene matches: 6. The CDR3 nucleotides are TGTGCCAGCAGTTCAAAGGGGGCCGGCTATGGCTACACCTTC. Translating it yields CASSSKGAGYGYTF.

The V call is TRBV27, the J call TRBJ2-5; 14 bases are shared with TRBD2. The CDR3 extends over 16 amino acids. Trimming cost V 3 bases and J 7 bases; bases outside gene matches: 7. In germline, CDR1 is MNHEY, CDR2 SMNVEV (reference sequence). CDR3 in amino acids: CASSLGLAGEGVTQYF. CDR3 bases: TGTGCCAGCAGTTTGGGACTAGCGGGAGAAGGGGTGACCCAGTACTTC.

This clone has a single count. The chain recombines TRBV30 with TRBJ2-7; D perhaps matches TRBD2 (6 bases). Between the trimmed V and J ends, which lost 3 bases and 0 bases, there was a span of 12 bases. CDR1 and CDR2 (germline): GTSNPN, SVGIG (reference sequence). The CDR3 totals 14 residues. The CDR3 spells CAWRGAGSSYEQYF. Written as DNA, the CDR3 is TGTGCCTGGAGGGGAGCGGGTAGCTCCTACGAGCAGTACTTC. Complete variable domain (other parts from reference TRBV30 and TRBJ2-7): SQTIHQWPATLVQPVGSPLSLECTVEGTSNPNLYWYRQAAGRGLQLLFYSVGIGQISSEVPQNLSASRPQDRQFILSSKKLLLSDSGFYLCAWRGAGSSYEQYFGPGTRLTVT.

This chain uses TRBV7-2 with TRBJ1-2; D is undetermined. CDR1 and CDR2 (germline): SGHTA, FQGNSA. The CDR3 runs to 14 residues. V gave up 0 bases and J gave up 0 bases, with 5 bases separating them. The CDR3 loop reads CASSLAATNYGYTF. CDR3 nucleotides: TGTGCCAGCAGCTTAGCGGCCACTAACTATGGCTACACCTTC.

The J gene is TRBJ2-3, the V gene TRBV6-5; weak D call: TRBD2 (6 bases). The V gene lost 7 bases and the J gene lost 6 bases, with 8 bases spanning the gap. The CDR3 runs 11 residues. Germline CDR1 is MNHEY and CDR2 is SVGAGI. The CDR3: CASTAGDTQYF. DNA for the CDR3: TGTGCCAGCACCGCGGGGGATACGCAGTATTTT.

The chain carries TRBV2 and TRBJ2-3, with 14 bases fitting TRBD2. Germline lookup yields CDR1 SNHLY and CDR2 FYNNEI. After removal of 5 bases from V and 5 bases from J, the junction contained 6 bases not matched to a gene. The CDR3 has 16 amino acids. The CDR3 nucleotides read TGTGCCAGCAGTACGACTAGCGGGAGGGCCGTAGATACGCAGTATTTT. This codes for CASSTTSGRAVDTQYF.

The chain is built from TRBV30 and TRBJ1-5; D gene unclear. There are 14 residues in the CDR3. CDR1 and CDR2 from the germline V gene are GTSNPN and SVGIG (reference sequence). V lost 0 bases and J lost 3, with 9 bases in between. The DNA of the CDR3 is TGTGCCTGGAGTGTACGTACCTACAATCAGCCCCAGCATTTT. Its translation: CAWSVRTYNQPQHF.

The chain carries TRBV5-1 and TRBJ1-4; D gene uncertain. The CDR3 runs 14 residues. Trimming stripped 2 bases from V and 8 bases from J, with 13 bases between. CDR1 and CDR2 from the germline V gene are SGHRS and YFSETQ. CDR3 sequence (DNA): TGCGCCAGCAGCTTCGGAGAGCCGGGGGAAAAACTGTTTTTT. This encodes CASSFGEPGEKLFF. Full variable domain (missing parts from reference TRBV5-1 and TRBJ1-4): KAGVTQTPRYLIKTRGQQVTLSCSPISGHRSVSWYQQTPGQGLQFLFEYFSETQRNKGNFPGRFSGRQFSNSRSEMNVSTLELGDSALYLCASSFGEPGEKLFFGSGTQLSVL.

This chain links TRBV7-2 with TRBJ2-1; TRBD1 is a possible D gene (6 bases). Between the trimmed V and J ends, which lost 8 bases and 1 base, there was a span of 12 bases. Germline lookup yields CDR1 SGHTA and CDR2 FQGNSA. CDR3 length: 14 residues. The DNA of the CDR3 is TGTGCCAGCGGGCAAACAGGGTCCTACAATGAGCAGTTCTTC. This sequence encodes CASGQTGSYNEQFF.